This note documents a single TCR beta chain sequence. This entry is derived from a study of blood T cell repertoires in COVID-19. Methods used by the authors: The authors estimated nucleated cell counts from reference gene primer amplification. Sequenced by immunoSEQ multiplex PCR; TCRdb stores in-frame clones only, minus some. The V and J calls and clone size are taken from that table; D and trimming were inferred from the DNA. This sample has approximately 250,000 clones, with about 85% found just once. With V trimmed by 3 bases and J by 5 bases, 11 bases remained unmatched. Germline V gene sequence: CDR1 GTSNPN, CDR2 SVGIG (reference sequence). The length of the CDR3 is 17 residues.

Input material: peripheral blood. This chain links TRBV30 with TRBJ2-3; 13 nucleotides agree with TRBD2. This receptor was taken from a middle-aged man with acute or convalescent COVID-19. CDR3 DNA sequence: TGTGCCTGGAGACTAGCGGGGGGGTTCGGTTCTGGAGATACGCAGTATTTT. Protein product: CAWRLAGGFGSGDTQYF.